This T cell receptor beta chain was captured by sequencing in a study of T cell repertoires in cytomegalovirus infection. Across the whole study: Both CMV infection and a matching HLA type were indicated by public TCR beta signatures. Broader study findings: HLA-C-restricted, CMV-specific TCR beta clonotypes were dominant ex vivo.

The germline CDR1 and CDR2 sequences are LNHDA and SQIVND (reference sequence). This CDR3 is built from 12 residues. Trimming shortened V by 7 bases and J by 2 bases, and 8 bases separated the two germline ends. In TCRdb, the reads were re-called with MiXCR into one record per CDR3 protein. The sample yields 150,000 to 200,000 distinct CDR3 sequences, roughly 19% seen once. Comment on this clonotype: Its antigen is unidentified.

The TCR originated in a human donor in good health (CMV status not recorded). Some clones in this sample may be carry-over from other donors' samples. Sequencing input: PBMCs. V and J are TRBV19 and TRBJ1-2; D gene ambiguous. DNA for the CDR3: TGTGCCAGTACTTACAAAAACTATGGCTACACCTTC. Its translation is CASTYKNYGYTF.